This TCR beta chain comes out of a study of PD-L1 blockade in urothelial cancer. Only in-frame clones appear in the TCRdb table, and some are missing; sequencing was by immunoSEQ multiplex PCR. The sample has 27,000 or so clones; around 86% are singletons. In this sample, this clone turned up a few times. This specimen consisted of PBMCs, obtained around atezolizumab (anti-PD-L1) treatment. This TCR was sampled from a man aged 45-65 years with urothelial cancer.

CDR3 region: CASSLVTGGKGYTF. Here the CDR3 DNA reads TGTGCCAGCAGCTTGGTGACAGGGGGTAAAGGCTACACCTTC. V gene TRBV5-6 combines with J gene TRBJ1-2; TRBD1 matches 9 bases. This CDR3 region has 14 residues. V dropped 0 bases and J dropped 8; count of bases not matched to a gene: 5. Germline loops: CDR1 SGHDT, CDR2 YYEEEE.